This T cell receptor beta chain was sequenced during a study of T cells in Graves' hyperthyroidism and ophthalmopathy. Between the trimmed V and J ends, which lost 4 bases and 1 base, there was a span of 6 bases. This CDR3 contains 12 residues. Germline values: CDR1 SQVTM, CDR2 ANQGSEA. TCR beta CDR3 sequences were amplified from RNA transcripts. The HTBI primer set drove a first-round RT-PCR of the TCR CDR3. TCRdb re-analysed the multiplex PCR reads in MiXCR, keeping a single row per CDR3 protein. In the table there are about 560,000 distinct CDR3 sequences, 16% of which are singletons. This clonotype was seen at least ten times. No ophthalmopathy progression within 18 months constituted stable Graves' hyperthyroidism. Pregnant or lactating patients were excluded, as were those with uncontrolled infection or other autoimmune disease. PBMCs were derived from roughly 10 ml fresh peripheral blood.

Sequencing input: blood. This sequence joins TRBV29-1 and TRBJ2-3, with no clear D. This TCR derives from a woman aged 18-30 years with Graves' hyperthyroidism. The CDR3 DNA is TGCAGCGTTGGAGTCGGCACAGATACGCAGTATTTT. Translation gives CSVGVGTDTQYF.